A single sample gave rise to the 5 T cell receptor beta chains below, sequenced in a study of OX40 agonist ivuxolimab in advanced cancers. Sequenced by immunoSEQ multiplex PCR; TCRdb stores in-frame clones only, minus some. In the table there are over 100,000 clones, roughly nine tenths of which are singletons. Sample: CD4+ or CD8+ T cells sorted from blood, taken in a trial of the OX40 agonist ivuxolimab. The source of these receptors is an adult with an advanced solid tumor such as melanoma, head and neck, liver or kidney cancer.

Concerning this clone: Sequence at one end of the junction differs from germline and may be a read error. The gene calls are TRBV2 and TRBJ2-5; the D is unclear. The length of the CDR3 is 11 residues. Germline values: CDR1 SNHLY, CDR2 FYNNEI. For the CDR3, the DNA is TGTGCCAGCAGTGACGACATATCGGAAAACTTC. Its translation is CASSDDISENF.

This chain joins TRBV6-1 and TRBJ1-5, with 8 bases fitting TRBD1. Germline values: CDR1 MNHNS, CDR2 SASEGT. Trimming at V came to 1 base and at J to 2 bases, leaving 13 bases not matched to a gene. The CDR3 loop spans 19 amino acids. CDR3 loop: CASSEETRGLGSGNQPQHF. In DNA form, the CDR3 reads TGTGCCAGCAGTGAAGAAACCAGGGGGCTCGGGAGTGGCAATCAGCCCCAGCATTTT.

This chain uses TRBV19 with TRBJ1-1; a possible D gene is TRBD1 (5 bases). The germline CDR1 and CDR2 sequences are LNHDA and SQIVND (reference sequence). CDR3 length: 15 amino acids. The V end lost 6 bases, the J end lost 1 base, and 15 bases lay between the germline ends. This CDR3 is CASSTQGRQNTEAFF. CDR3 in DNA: TGTGCCAGTAGCACCCAGGGCCGGCAGAACACTGAAGCTTTCTTT.

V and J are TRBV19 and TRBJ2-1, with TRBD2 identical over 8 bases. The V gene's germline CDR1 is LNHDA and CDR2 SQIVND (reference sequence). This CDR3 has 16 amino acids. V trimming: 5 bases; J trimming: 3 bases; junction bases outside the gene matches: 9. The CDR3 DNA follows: TGTGCCAGTAGTGGCAGCGGGGGCTCTTTCTACAATGAGCAGTTCTTC. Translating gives CASSGSGGSFYNEQFF.

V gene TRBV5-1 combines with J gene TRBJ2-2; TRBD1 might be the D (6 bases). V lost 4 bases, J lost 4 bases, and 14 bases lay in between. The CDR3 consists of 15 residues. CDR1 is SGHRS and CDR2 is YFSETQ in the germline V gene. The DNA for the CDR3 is TGCGCCAGCAGCACTGGACAGCAATTCACCGGGGAGCTGTTTTTT. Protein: CASSTGQQFTGELFF.